The 20 T cell receptor beta chains given below trace back to one sample, sequenced in a study of tumor and adjacent non-tumor tissue in lung cancer. Three rounds of nested PCR, following a modified ARM-PCR protocol, produced the TCRbeta library. TCRdb reprocessed the multiplex PCR reads with MiXCR, giving one entry per CDR3 protein. The table shows tens of thousands of distinct CDR3 sequences, with around 71% occurring only once. This sample's RNA came from whole unsorted tissue. The source material was lung tumor tissue. Receptors originate from a man in his fifties or sixties with non-small cell lung cancer.

This clonotype appeared once. The chain carries TRBV5-6 and TRBJ2-3; D might be TRBD1 (6 bases). The germline V gene encodes CDR1 SGHDT and CDR2 YYEEEE. Deletions cut 8 bases from V and 4 bases from J, with 17 bases between. This CDR3 contains 14 residues. The CDR3 DNA follows: TGTGCCAGTAGCCTTATAGGGGGAGCAGATACGCAGTATTTT. As protein: CASSLIGGADTQYF.

At least ten counts were recorded for this clonotype. The chain recombines TRBV5-8 with TRBJ1-1, with D uncertain. Germline V CDR1 and CDR2: SGHTS, YDEGEE. V was pared by 0 bases and J by 10 bases, with 7 bases between. CDR3 length: 11 amino acids. The CDR3 sequence is CASSLEVGAFF. Here the CDR3 DNA reads TGTGCCAGCAGCTTGGAGGTAGGAGCTTTCTTT. Full variable domain (missing parts from reference TRBV5-8 and TRBJ1-1): EAGVTQSPTHLIKTRGQQATLRCSPISGHTSVYWYQQALGLGLQFLLWYDEGEERNRGNFPPRFSGRQFPNYSSELNVNALELEDSALYLCASSLEVGAFFGQGTRLTVV.

Concerning this clonotype: Sequence at one end of the junction differs from germline and may be a read error. The chain links TRBV5-6 to TRBJ2-3; weak D call: TRBD1 (5 bases). The CDR3 is made up of 15 amino acids. CDR1 is SGHDT and CDR2 is YYEEEE in the germline V gene. The CDR3 spells CASNMGLGMSDKQYF. In DNA, the CDR3 is TGTGCCAGCAACATGGGGCTGGGAATGTCTGATAAGCAGTATTTT.

This clonotype has only a few counts. Just one base apart from a much larger clone, this may be a read error. The CDR3 carries no conserved terminal phenylalanine or tryptophan, so it likely arises from a read error. The chain couples TRBV29-1 to TRBJ2-3; 8 bases fit TRBD2. Germline CDR1 is SQVTM and CDR2 is ANQGSEA. J lost 0 bases, V lost 5 bases, and 4 bases had no gene match. The CDR3 consists of 14 residues. The CDR3 protein is CSVSGSPSTDTQYL. The CDR3 nucleotides read TGCAGCGTTAGCGGGAGCCCTAGCACAGATACGCAGTATCTT.

In the case of this clonotype: This could be a read error, since a much larger clone is one nucleotide away. The CDR3, as DNA: TGCAGTGCTATCACAACACTGAACACTGAAGCTTTCTTT. It is translated as CSAITTLNTEAFF. The gene calls are TRBV20-1 and TRBJ1-1; no clear D. V was clipped by 4 bases and J by 0 bases, with 9 bases between them. The V gene's germline CDR1 is DFQATT and CDR2 SNEGSKA (reference sequence). The CDR3 totals 13 residues.

This clonotype has ten or more counts. The chain uses TRBV20-1 and TRBJ2-3; D is unclear. This CDR3 has 13 residues. The V gene's germline CDR1 is DFQATT and CDR2 SNEGSKA (reference sequence). Trimming left V 6 bases short and J 0 bases short, with 10 bases between. CDR3 loop: CSAQPPSTDTQYF. In nucleotides, the CDR3 is TGCAGTGCCCAACCCCCAAGCACAGATACGCAGTATTTT.

This clonotype occurred once. At one boundary the junction diverges from the germline segment, which might be a read error. V usage is TRBV5-1 and J usage is TRBJ2-1; no definite D call. The CDR3 runs to 14 residues. Germline V lookup: CDR1 SGHRS, CDR2 YFSETQ. The CDR3 reads CASNKESSYNKQFF. As DNA, the CDR3 is TGCGCCAGCAATAAGGAGAGCTCCTACAATAAGCAGTTCTTC.

Remarks on this clonotype: An end of the junction does not agree with germline; a read error may underlie this. The chain couples TRBV6-5 to TRBJ2-1; a weak D match, TRBD1 (5 bases). The CDR3 consists of 17 residues. The V gene's germline CDR1 is MNHEY and CDR2 SVGAGI. CDR3 coding DNA: TGTGCCACCAGTTATTCGGGTGGTTCAGGGAACAGCAATGAGCAGTTCTTC. As protein: CATSYSGGSGNSNEQFF.

The rearrangement links TRBV20-1 to TRBJ2-7, with TRBD1 identical over 10 bases. The CDR3 runs to 14 residues. V shed 4 bases, J shed 8 bases, and the junction held 11 bases outside the gene matches. The germline gives CDR1 DFQATT, CDR2 SNEGSKA (reference sequence). The DNA of the CDR3 is TGCAGTGCTAAAACCGGGACAGGGGCTTACAAGCAGTACTTC. Protein sequence: CSAKTGTGAYKQYF.

V is TRBV6-1 and J is TRBJ2-7; D remains unclear. The V end lost 2 bases, the J end lost 8 bases, and 19 bases lay between the germline ends. Per the germline V gene, CDR1 is MNHNS and CDR2 is SASEGT. CDR3 length equals 15 residues. The CDR3 bases are TGTGCCAGCAGTGAATCCTTAGACAACACCCACAAGCAGTACTTC. Protein product: CASSESLDNTHKQYF.

For this clonotype: Since the CDR3 does not end with the conserved phenylalanine or tryptophan, this likely comes from a read error. This chain connects TRBV30 to TRBJ2-3, with 11 bases that match TRBD2. Losses at the gene ends were 0 bases for V and 2 bases for J; bases not matched to a gene: 1. Germline V gives CDR1 GTSNPN, CDR2 SVGIG (reference sequence). This CDR3 comprises 15 residues. CDR3: CAWSVTSGATDTQYY. CDR3 nucleotide sequence: TGTGCCTGGAGTGTGACTAGCGGGGCCACAGATACGCAGTATTAT.

In DNA, the CDR3 is TGTGCCAGTGGCTCAGGGGACAGGGCCAATGAGCAGTTCTTC. Residues: CASGSGDRANEQFF. The genes are TRBV11-1 and TRBJ2-1; 9 nucleotides match TRBD1. V lost 9 bases and J lost 6; bases outside the gene matches: 9. The CDR3 runs to 14 residues. Germline V gives CDR1 SGHAT, CDR2 FQDESV (reference sequence).

As regards this clonotype: At one boundary the junction diverges from the germline segment, which might be a read error. The rearrangement links TRBV11-1 to TRBJ2-1; D is uncertain. Looked up from germline, CDR1 is SGHAT and CDR2 is FQDESV (reference sequence). This CDR3 spans 14 amino acids. Here the CDR3 DNA reads TGTGCCAGCAGCTTAGGAGACTGGGCCAATGAGCAGTTCTTT. The encoded protein is CASSLGDWANEQFF.

Note on this clonotype: A read error is possible here, since a much larger clone lies one base away. The J gene is TRBJ1-1, the V gene TRBV12-3 or TRBV12-4; D is ambiguous. This CDR3 has 14 residues. Trimming removed 5 bases at V and 1 base at J, with 11 bases between. The CDR3 sequence is CASSLNIQNTEAFF. The CDR3 DNA sequence: TGTGCCAGCAGTCTTAACATCCAGAACACTGAAGCTTTCTTT.

In the case of this clonotype: A much larger clone differs by one base, so this may be a read error. This chain connects TRBV6-2 or TRBV6-3 to TRBJ2-7, with TRBD1 as a possible D gene (5 bases). CDR1 and CDR2 (germline): MNHEY, SVGEGT. The ends were cut back, 6 bases at V and 9 bases at J, with 21 bases in the middle. There are 14 residues in the CDR3. The CDR3 reads CASSEDIPIRGQYF. The CDR3 DNA sequence: TGTGCCAGCAGCGAGGACATCCCAATACGTGGGCAGTACTTC.

Notes on this clonotype: One end of the junction does not line up with germline, which may come from a read error. The rearrangement uses TRBV5-6 and TRBJ2-1; the match to TRBD2 covers 13 bases. The CDR3 runs to 16 residues. Germline CDR1 reads SGHDT; CDR2 reads YYEEEE. CDR3 nucleotides: TGTGCCATCAGCTTGGACGTACGGACTAGCGGGAGCGGACGGTTCTTC. Its translation: CAISLDVRTSGSGRFF.

As to this clonotype: The junction does not match germline at one end; this may be a read error. CDR3 sequence: CTGSFGRLSSTDTHYF. The CDR3 DNA reads as TGTACCGGCAGTTTCGGGCGCCTATCGTCGACAGATACGCATTATTTT. The V gene is TRBV12-3 or TRBV12-4, the J gene TRBJ2-3, with D possibly matching TRBD1 (5 bases). CDR3 length equals 16 residues.

The rearrangement uses TRBV6-1 and TRBJ2-6; 8 bases match TRBD1. Germline values: CDR1 MNHNS, CDR2 SASEGT. There are 18 residues in the CDR3. The V and J ends lost 2 bases and 8 bases, in that order; junction bases with no gene match: 14. The DNA for the CDR3 is TGTGCCAGCAGTGAAACAGACAGGGGATGGCCTTGGCCCAACGTCCTGACTTTC. It is translated as CASSETDRGWPWPNVLTF.

Of note for this clonotype: A much larger clone lies one base from this, so it may be a read error. The rearrangement joins TRBV6-6 to TRBJ2-2; no reliable D call. CDR1 MNHNY and CDR2 SVGAGI come from the germline V gene (reference sequence). V shed 2 bases and J shed 7 bases, with 8 bases lying between them. CDR3 length: 13 amino acids. CDR3 nucleotides: TGTGCCAGCAGTTACCCCAGGATCGGGGAGCTGTTTTTT. This encodes CASSYPRIGELFF.

Comment on this clonotype: The CDR3 carries no conserved terminal phenylalanine or tryptophan, so it likely arises from a read error. The chain carries TRBV12-5 and TRBJ1-1, with unresolved D. Trimming stripped 9 bases from V and 4 bases from J, with 9 bases between. The CDR3 totals 11 residues. The germline CDR1 and CDR2 sequences are LGHNT and FRNRAP. In DNA, the CDR3 is TGTGCTAGCTCCAAGAGCACTGAAGCTTTCTAT. Its translation is CASSKSTEAFY.